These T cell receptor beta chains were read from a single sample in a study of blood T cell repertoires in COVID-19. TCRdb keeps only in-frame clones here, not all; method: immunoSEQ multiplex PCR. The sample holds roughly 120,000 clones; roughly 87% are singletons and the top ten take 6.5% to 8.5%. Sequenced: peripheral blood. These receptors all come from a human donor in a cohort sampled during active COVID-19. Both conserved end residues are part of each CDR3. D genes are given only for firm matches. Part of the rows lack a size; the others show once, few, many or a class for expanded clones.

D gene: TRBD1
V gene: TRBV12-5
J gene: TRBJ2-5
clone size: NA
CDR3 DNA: TGTGCTAGTGGTTTGGCAGGGGGCAGGGAGACCCAGTACTTC
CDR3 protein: CASGLAGGRETQYF

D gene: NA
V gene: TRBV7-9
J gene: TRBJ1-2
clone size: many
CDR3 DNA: TGTGCCAGCAGCTTAGGCGCGGATGGAGGAGATGGCTACACCTTC
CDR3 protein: CASSLGADGGDGYTF

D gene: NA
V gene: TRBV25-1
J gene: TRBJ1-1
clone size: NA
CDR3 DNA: TGTGCCAGCAGTGAATGGGGCAGGGGTACGACTGAAGCTTTCTTT
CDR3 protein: CASSEWGRGTTEAFF

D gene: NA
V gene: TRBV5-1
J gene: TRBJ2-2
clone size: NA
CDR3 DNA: TGCGCCAGCAGCTTGGGACTAGTAGGCACCGGGGAGCTGTTTTTT
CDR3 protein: CASSLGLVGTGELFF

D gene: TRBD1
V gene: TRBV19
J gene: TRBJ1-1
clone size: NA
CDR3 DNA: TGTGCCAGTACCCCGGACAGGGGCAACACTGAAGCTTTCTTT
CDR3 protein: CASTPDRGNTEAFF

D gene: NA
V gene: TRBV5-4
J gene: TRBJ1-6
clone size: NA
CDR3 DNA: TGTGCCAGCAGCCCCCGTAGGGGCGTTAATAATTCACCCCTCCACTTT
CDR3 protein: CASSPRRGVNNSPLHF

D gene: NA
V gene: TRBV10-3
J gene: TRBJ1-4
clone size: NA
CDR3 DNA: TGTGCCATAGGGGATGCAACTAATGAAAAACTGTTTTTT
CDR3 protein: CAIGDATNEKLFF

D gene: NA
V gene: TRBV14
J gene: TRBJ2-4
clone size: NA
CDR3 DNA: TGTGCCAGCAGCCAACGAGAGGGTAACAGGGAAAACATTCAGTACTTC
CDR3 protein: CASSQREGNRENIQYF

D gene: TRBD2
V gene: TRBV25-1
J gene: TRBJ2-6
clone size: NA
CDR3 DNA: TGTGCCAGCACCGCCGTTGGGGGGGTAAGCTCTGGGGCCAACGTCCTGACTTTC
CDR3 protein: CASTAVGGVSSGANVLTF

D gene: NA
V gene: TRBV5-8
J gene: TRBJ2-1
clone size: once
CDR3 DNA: TGTGCCAGCGGCCAAACAGGGACGGGCTCCTACAATGAGCAGTTCTTC
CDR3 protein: CASGQTGTGSYNEQFF

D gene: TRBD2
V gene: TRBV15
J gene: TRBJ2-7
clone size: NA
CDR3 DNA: TGTGCCACCAGCAGAGCTCCTAGCGGTACCTACGAGCAGTACTTC
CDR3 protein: CATSRAPSGTYEQYF

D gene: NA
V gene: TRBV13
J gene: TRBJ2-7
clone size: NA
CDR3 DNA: TGTGCCAGCAGCTTAGGGACAGCCTCCTACGAGCAGTACTTC
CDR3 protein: CASSLGTASYEQYF

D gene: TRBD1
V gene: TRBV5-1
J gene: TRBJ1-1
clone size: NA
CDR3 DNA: TGCGCCAGCAGCTTGGTCGGGACAGGGGGTTACACTGAAGCTTTCTTT
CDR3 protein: CASSLVGTGGYTEAFF

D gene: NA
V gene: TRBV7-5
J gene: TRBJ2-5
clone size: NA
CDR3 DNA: TGTGTCAGAAGCTTAGGGACTGGCGGGAGGCTCCAAGAGACCCAGTACTTC
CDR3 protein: CVRSLGTGGRLQETQYF

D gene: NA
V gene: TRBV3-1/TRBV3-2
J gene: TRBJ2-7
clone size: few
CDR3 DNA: TGTGCCAGCAGCCAAGGATACGAGGCACCACATTCTTCCTACGAGCAGTACTTC
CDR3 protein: CASSQGYEAPHSSYEQYF

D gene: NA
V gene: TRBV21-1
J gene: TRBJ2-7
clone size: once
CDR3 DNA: TGTGCCAGCAGCCCAAGGACTAGCGGTACCCTAGAGCAGTACTTC
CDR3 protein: CASSPRTSGTLEQYF

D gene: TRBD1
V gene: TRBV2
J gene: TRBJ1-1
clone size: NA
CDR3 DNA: TGTGCCAGCGGAATCCCGGGACAGGTCGGCACTGAAGCTTTCTTT
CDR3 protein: CASGIPGQVGTEAFF

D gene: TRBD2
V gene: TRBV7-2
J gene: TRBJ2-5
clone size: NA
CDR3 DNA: TGTGCCAGCAGCTTAGCGCCCAGCGGGAGGATAGTACGTGAGACCCAGTACTTC
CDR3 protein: CASSLAPSGRIVRETQYF

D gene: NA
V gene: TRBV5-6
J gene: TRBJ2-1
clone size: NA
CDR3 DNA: TGTGCCAGCAGCTTGATGCGGGAGCAGTTCTTC
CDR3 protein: CASSLMREQFF

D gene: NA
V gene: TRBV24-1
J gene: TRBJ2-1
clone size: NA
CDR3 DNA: TGTGCCACCAGTGATTTCAACAGAAATGAGCAGTTCTTC
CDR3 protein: CATSDFNRNEQFF

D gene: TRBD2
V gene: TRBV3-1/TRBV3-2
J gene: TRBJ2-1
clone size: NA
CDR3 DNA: TGTGCCAGCAGCCAAGACAAGGTTCGAGCGGGAGGGCCTATAATACAGTTCTTC
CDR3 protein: CASSQDKVRAGGPIIQFF

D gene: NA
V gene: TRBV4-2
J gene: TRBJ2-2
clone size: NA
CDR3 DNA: TGTGCCAGCACCCCGAGGAGACTACAGAACACCGGGGAGCTGTTTTTT
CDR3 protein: CASTPRRLQNTGELFF

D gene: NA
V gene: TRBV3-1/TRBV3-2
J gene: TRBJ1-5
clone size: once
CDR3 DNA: TGTGCCAGCAGCCTCCAGACGAGGCAGCCCCAGCATTTT
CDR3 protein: CASSLQTRQPQHF

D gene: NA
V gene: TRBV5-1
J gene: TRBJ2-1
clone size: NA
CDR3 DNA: TGCGCCAGCAGCTTGGGGCCGGCTGGCAGGGACAATGAGCAGTTCTTC
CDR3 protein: CASSLGPAGRDNEQFF

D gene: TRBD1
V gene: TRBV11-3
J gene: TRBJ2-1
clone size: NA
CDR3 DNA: TGTGCCAGCAGCTCGGGACAGGGGGGCTACAATGAGCAGTTCTTC
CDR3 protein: CASSSGQGGYNEQFF

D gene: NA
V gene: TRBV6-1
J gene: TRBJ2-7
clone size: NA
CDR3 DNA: TGTGCCAGCAGTGACAGGGTTCGCTCCTACGAGCAGTACTTC
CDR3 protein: CASSDRVRSYEQYF

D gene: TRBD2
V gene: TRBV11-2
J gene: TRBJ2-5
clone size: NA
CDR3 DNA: TGTGCCAGCAGCTTAGGCGGGCGGGGGGCTTGGGAGACCCAGTACTTC
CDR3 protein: CASSLGGRGAWETQYF

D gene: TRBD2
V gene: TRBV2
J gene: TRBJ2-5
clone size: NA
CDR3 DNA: TGTGCCAGCGGGGACCTAGCGGAAGAGACCCAGTACTTC
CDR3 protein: CASGDLAEETQYF

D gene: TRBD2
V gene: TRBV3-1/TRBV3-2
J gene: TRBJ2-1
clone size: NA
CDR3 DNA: TGTGCCAGCAGCCTCGGACTAGCGGGAAACAATGAGCAGTTCTTC
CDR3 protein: CASSLGLAGNNEQFF

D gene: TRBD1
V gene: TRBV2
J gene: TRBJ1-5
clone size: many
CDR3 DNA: TGTGCCAGCAGCGCAGGACAGGGCGTACCCCAGCATTTT
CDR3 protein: CASSAGQGVPQHF

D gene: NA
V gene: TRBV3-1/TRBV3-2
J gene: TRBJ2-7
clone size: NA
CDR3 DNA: TGTGCCAGCACCCGACTACCGGGGGAAGACTACGAGCAGTACTTC
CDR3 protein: CASTRLPGEDYEQYF

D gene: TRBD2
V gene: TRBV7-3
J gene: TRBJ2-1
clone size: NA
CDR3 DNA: TGTGCCAGCAGCTTACAACTAGCGGGGGCCCCCGTAGGTATGAATGAGCAGTTCTTC
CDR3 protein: CASSLQLAGAPVGMNEQFF

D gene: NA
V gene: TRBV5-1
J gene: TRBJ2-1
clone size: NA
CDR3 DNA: TGCGCCAGCAGCTCTGGAGGGGTTTACAATGAGCAGTTCTTC
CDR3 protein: CASSSGGVYNEQFF

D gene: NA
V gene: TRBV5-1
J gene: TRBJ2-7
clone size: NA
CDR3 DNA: TGCGCCAGCAGCTTGGGACAGTTGAGCTCCTACGAGCAGTACTTC
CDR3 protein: CASSLGQLSSYEQYF

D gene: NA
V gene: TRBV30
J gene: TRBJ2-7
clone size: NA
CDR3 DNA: TGTGCCTGGAGTTCTTTGTCCTACGAGCAGTACTTC
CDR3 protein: CAWSSLSYEQYF

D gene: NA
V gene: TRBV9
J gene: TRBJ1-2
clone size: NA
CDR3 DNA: TGTGCCAGCAGCGTGGGGGGAGGCGCTAACTATGGCTACACCTTC
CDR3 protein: CASSVGGGANYGYTF

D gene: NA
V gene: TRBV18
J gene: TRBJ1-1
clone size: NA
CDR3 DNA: TGTGCCAGCTCACCCCAAGGTTGGGGGGAGGGTGAAGCTTTCTTT
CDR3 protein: CASSPQGWGEGEAFF